The 25 T cell receptor beta chains given below trace back to one sample, sequenced in a study of T cells expressing NK-cell markers. TCRdb re-called the 5' RACE reads; one entry per CDR3 protein, DNA not given. The table for this sample gives around 140,000 distinct CDR3 sequences. Input material: blood T cells: a sorted CD56 or NKG2C T cell subset, CD4+ or CD8+ T cells, or bulk PBMC T cells (not recorded which). These receptors all stem from a man aged 18 to 29 in good health.

The chain is built from TRBV3-1 and TRBJ2-1. Germline V gene sequence: CDR1 LGHDT, CDR2 YNNKEL (reference sequence). The CDR3 has 15 amino acids. CDR3 protein: CASSLSSSLYNEQFF.

This chain joins TRBV19 and TRBJ2-1; TCRdb outputs TRBD2, but without DNA this stays unchecked. Germline V CDR1 and CDR2: LNHDA, SQIVND (reference sequence). The length of the CDR3 is 15 residues. The CDR3 protein is CASSPGLAGVHEQFF.

The CDR3: CASSPTGPYGYTF. The gene calls are TRBV4-1 and TRBJ1-2; TCRdb's D call of TRBD1 is untestable without DNA. The CDR3 spans 13 residues. Germline CDR1 reads MGHRA; CDR2 reads YSYEKL.

This CDR3 is CATSRGLAGETQYF. The chain uses TRBV24-1 and TRBJ2-5; TCRdb's D call of TRBD2 is untestable without DNA. Germline CDR1 and CDR2: KGHDR and SFDVKD. CDR3 length: 14 amino acids.

The gene calls are TRBV15 and TRBJ1-1; the D gene TCRdb calls, TRBD1, cannot be checked with no DNA. There are 14 residues in the CDR3. The germline CDR1 and CDR2 sequences are LNHNV and YYDKDF (reference sequence). The CDR3: CATSIDSMNTEAFF.

The chain combines TRBV4-3 with TRBJ1-4. The CDR3 has 16 residues. CDR1 is LGHNA, CDR2 YSLEER, per germline. This CDR3 reads CASSHLQPGSNEKLFF.

This chain connects TRBV20-1 to TRBJ1-3. From germline, CDR1 is DFQATT and CDR2 SNEGSKA (reference sequence). This CDR3 spans 17 amino acids. The CDR3 loop is CSARPLGDRSSGNTIYF.

The gene calls are TRBV6-5 and TRBJ1-6. Germline V CDR1 and CDR2: MNHEY, SVGAGI. The CDR3 runs to 12 residues. Here the CDR3 reads CASSYQNSPLHF.

The rearrangement uses TRBV5-1 and TRBJ2-1; the TRBD2 assignment by TCRdb is unverifiable without DNA. CDR1 SGHRS and CDR2 YFSETQ come from the germline V gene. This CDR3 has 16 residues. CDR3 in amino acids: CASSLWPGTVYNEQFF.

The chain recombines TRBV7-8 with TRBJ2-1; lacking DNA, the TRBD1 call made by TCRdb goes unchecked. The CDR3 covers 17 residues. Per germline, CDR1 SGHVS and CDR2 FQNEAQ. The CDR3 here is CASTSRGLGGINNEQFF.

CDR3 region: CASSSRPRADYTGELFF. The V call is TRBV12-3 or TRBV12-4, the J call TRBJ2-2. The CDR3 runs to 17 residues.

The CDR3 loop reads CASAQRSGYSNQPQHF. This chain links TRBV12-3 or TRBV12-4 with TRBJ1-5. The CDR3 contains 16 residues.

The chain uses TRBV20-1 and TRBJ2-2; TCRdb indicates TRBD1, and absent DNA this call remains unverified. CDR3 length equals 17 residues. The germline V gene encodes CDR1 DFQATT and CDR2 SNEGSKA (reference sequence). CDR3 residues: CSARDIPGGANTGELFF.

The chain links TRBV27 to TRBJ2-5; TCRdb returns TRBD2, unconfirmable since there is no DNA. The V gene's germline CDR1 is MNHEY and CDR2 SMNVEV (reference sequence). The CDR3 spans 18 residues. This CDR3 is CASSLSPPGLAGGETQYF.

The chain links TRBV12-3 or TRBV12-4 to TRBJ1-2; with no DNA, the TCRdb D assignment of TRBD1 cannot be verified. CDR3 size: 13 residues. The CDR3 loop reads CASTLTGVDGYTF.

This chain joins TRBV6-1 and TRBJ2-5; TCRdb selects TRBD1, and the lack of DNA leaves this call unchecked. Germline lookup yields CDR1 MNHNS and CDR2 SASEGT. The CDR3 length is 15 residues. CDR3 loop: CASSPQGVLQETQYF.

The chain carries TRBV4-2 and TRBJ2-1. Germline V gives CDR1 LGHNA, CDR2 YNFKEQ. This CDR3 has 13 residues. The CDR3 loop reads CASSQVGLNEQFF.

This chain joins TRBV27 and TRBJ2-1; TCRdb's assignment of TRBD2 cannot be checked, as there is no DNA. The CDR3 is made up of 17 amino acids. Germline V gives CDR1 MNHEY, CDR2 SMNVEV (reference sequence). This chain's CDR3 is CASSLTPGLPENNEQFF.

The rearrangement joins TRBV5-1 to TRBJ2-7. Germline values: CDR1 SGHRS, CDR2 YFSETQ. The CDR3 is made up of 14 amino acids. CDR3 loop: CASSVGQSSYEQYF. Supplemented by reference TRBV5-1 and TRBJ2-7, the full variable domain reads KAGVTQTPRYLIKTRGQQVTLSCSPISGHRSVSWYQQTPGQGLQFLFEYFSETQRNKGNFPGRFSGRQFSNSRSEMNVSTLELGDSALYLCASSVGQSSYEQYFGPGTRLTVT.

The genes are TRBV15 and TRBJ2-7; TCRdb's D gene call, TRBD1, goes unchecked for lack of DNA. Germline values: CDR1 LNHNV, CDR2 YYDKDF (reference sequence). The CDR3 is 15 residues long. CDR3 region: CATSFRTVGEHEQYF. Drawing the rest from reference TRBV15 and TRBJ2-7, the complete variable domain is DAMVIQNPRYQVTQFGKPVTLSCSQTLNHNVMYWYQQKSSQAPKLLFHYYDKDFNNEADTPDNFQSRRPNTSFCFLDIRSPGLGDTAMYLCATSFRTVGEHEQYFGPGTRLTVT.

CDR3 residues: CSVEASGSDEQYF. The J gene is TRBJ2-7, the V gene TRBV29-1; TCRdb designates TRBD2, a call that cannot be tested without DNA. The germline V gene encodes CDR1 SQVTM and CDR2 ANQGSEA. The CDR3 length is 13 residues.

The chain couples TRBV5-4 to TRBJ2-1. In germline, CDR1 is SGHNT, CDR2 YYREEE (reference sequence). The CDR3 contains 14 residues. The CDR3 loop is CASSLGLVGNEQFF.

V and J are TRBV12-3 or TRBV12-4 and TRBJ1-2. The CDR3 totals 14 residues. CDR3: CASSSGANNYGYTF.

This chain links TRBV30 with TRBJ2-3. Germline V gives CDR1 GTSNPN, CDR2 SVGIG (reference sequence). The CDR3 extends over 14 amino acids. The CDR3 protein is CAWSVDMGTDTQYF.

The chain has TRBV7-8 and TRBJ2-1. Germline V lookup: CDR1 SGHVS, CDR2 FQNEAQ. The CDR3 totals 17 residues. The CDR3 loop is CASSLTRRGGPYNEQFF. Supplemented by reference TRBV7-8 and TRBJ2-1, the full variable domain reads GAGVSQSPRYKVAKRGQDVALRCDPISGHVSLFWYQQALGQGPEFLTYFQNEAQLDKSGLPSDRFFAERPEGSVSTLKIQRTQQEDSAVYLCASSLTRRGGPYNEQFFGPGTRLTVL.